The 10 T cell receptor beta chains presented below share a single source sample, sequenced in a study of fetal regulatory T cell absence and autoimmunity. The repertoire was sequenced with immunoSEQ multiplex PCR; TCRdb's copy has only in-frame clones and lacks some. Found here are just over 45,000 clones, about four fifths of them singletons; the top ten hold over 0.4%. Sequenced input: cord blood. These receptors were taken from a newborn boy with IPEX syndrome.

The chain joins TRBV25-1 to TRBJ2-3, with D perhaps given as TRBD1 or TRBD2 (5 bases each). The V gene's germline CDR1 is MGHDK and CDR2 SYGVNS. The CDR3 sequence is 14 residues long. Trimming removed 1 base from V and 0 bases from J, with 5 bases in between. CDR3 sequence reads: CASSEWDSTDTQYF. DNA of the CDR3: TGTGCCAGCAGTGAATGGGACAGCACAGATACGCAGTATTTT.

The chain links TRBV13 to TRBJ1-2, with a tentative D call TRBD1 (5 bases). The germline gives CDR1 PRHDT, CDR2 FYEKMQ (reference sequence). The CDR3 has 17 residues. Trimming took 5 bases from V and 4 from J, leaving 23 bases between them. The CDR3 bases are TGTGCCAGCAGCCAAAGTCAGGCAGGGCTAGCTGGCTATGGCTACACCTTC. It codes for CASSQSQAGLAGYGYTF.

The rearrangement links TRBV19 to TRBJ2-1; D gene ambiguous. V lost 5 bases and J lost 5, with 16 bases in between. The CDR3 sequence is 15 residues long. Germline V lookup: CDR1 LNHDA, CDR2 SQIVND (reference sequence). The CDR3 sequence is CASSAFRLVDNEQFF. In nucleotides, the CDR3 is TGTGCCAGTAGTGCGTTTCGGTTAGTGGACAATGAGCAGTTCTTC.

The rearrangement links TRBV19 to TRBJ1-2; 10 positions agree with TRBD1. V was pared by 3 bases and J by 4 bases, with 2 bases of the junction left unmatched. CDR3 size: 14 residues. CDR1 and CDR2 from the germline V gene are LNHDA and SQIVND (reference sequence). In DNA form, the CDR3 reads TGTGCCAGTAGTATCGGGACAGGGGCCTATGGCTACACCTTC. Amino acid sequence: CASSIGTGAYGYTF.

The chain carries TRBV11-2 and TRBJ2-3; 7 nucleotides align to TRBD2. CDR3 size: 17 residues. CDR1 and CDR2 (germline): SGHAT, FQNNGV. Unmatched junction bases numbered 9, after V lost 1 base and J lost 2 bases. The CDR3 bases are TGTGCCAGCAGCTTAGTGGCTGGGCGGGGGTACACAGATACGCAGTATTTT. Translating it yields CASSLVAGRGYTDTQYF. Full variable domain (rest looked up from reference TRBV11-2 and TRBJ2-3): EAGVAQSPRYKIIEKRQSVAFWCNPISGHATLYWYQQILGQGPKLLIQFQNNGVVDDSQLPKDRFSAERLKGVDSTLKIQPAKLEDSAVYLCASSLVAGRGYTDTQYFGPGTRLTVL.

The V gene is TRBV5-1, the J gene TRBJ1-1; D remains unclear. Germline CDR1 is SGHRS and CDR2 is YFSETQ. V was cut by 4 bases and J by 3 bases, with 16 bases left in between. The CDR3 extends over 15 amino acids. Here the CDR3 reads CASSPALRADTEAFF. CDR3 DNA: TGCGCCAGCAGCCCGGCCCTTAGGGCAGACACTGAAGCTTTCTTT.

The chain carries TRBV15 and TRBJ1-5; 7 bases line up with TRBD1. In germline, CDR1 is LNHNV, CDR2 YYDKDF (reference sequence). After removal of 3 bases from V and 0 bases from J, the junction contained 17 bases not matched to a gene. The CDR3 loop spans 20 amino acids. CDR3 sequence (DNA): TGTGCCACCAGCAGGGGACGAACAGGGGCCTCCATTTATAGCAATCAGCCCCAGCATTTT. Its protein product is CATSRGRTGASIYSNQPQHF.

The chain couples TRBV14 to TRBJ2-1, with D possibly being TRBD2 (5 bases). Germline V gene sequence: CDR1 SGHDN, CDR2 FVKESK. The V and J ends lost 2 bases and 6 bases respectively, with 20 bases between them. CDR3 length: 17 residues. The CDR3 coding sequence is TGTGCCAGCAGCCAAAGACTATTTCGCAGATTTGGCAATGAGCAGTTCTTC. Translated: CASSQRLFRRFGNEQFF.

This clone was counted once. The chain couples TRBV7-9 to TRBJ1-1, with D unclear. The CDR3 has 14 amino acids. Deletions cut 1 base from V and 0 bases from J, with 6 bases between. Germline CDR1 and CDR2: SEHNR and FQNEAQ (reference sequence). The CDR3 region has the DNA TGTGCCAGCAGCTTAGAGATTATGAACACTGAAGCTTTCTTT. Its translation: CASSLEIMNTEAFF. Drawing the rest from reference TRBV7-9 and TRBJ1-1, the complete variable domain is DTGVSQNPRHKITKRGQNVTFRCDPISEHNRLYWYRQTLGQGPEFLTYFQNEAQLEKSRLLSDRFSAERPKGSFSTLEIQRTEQGDSAMYLCASSLEIMNTEAFFGQGTRLTVV.

V gene TRBV14 combines with J gene TRBJ2-3; unclear D gene. Trimming took 4 bases from V and 5 from J, leaving 10 bases between them. The CDR3 extends over 13 amino acids. Per the germline V gene, CDR1 is SGHDN and CDR2 is FVKESK. CDR3 protein: CASSPLGRDTQYF. Written as DNA, the CDR3 is TGTGCCAGCAGCCCCCTGGGCCGAGATACGCAGTATTTT.